These 21 T cell receptor beta chains originate from one sample sequenced in a study of regulatory T cells in long-lasting Graves disease. Time point denoted: newly diagnosed GD, antithyroid drugs for less than 3 months. Construction of the TCR library relied on RNA isolated from PBMCs. According to the study, TCR beta libraries were built with iRepertoire HTBI primers and CDR3-region Arm-PCR. MiXCR, run by TCRdb on the multiplex PCR reads, gives a single entry per CDR3 protein. The sample lists 350,000 to 500,000 distinct CDR3 sequences; approximately 16% were seen once. The same sample was also studied in work on T cells in Graves' hyperthyroidism and ophthalmopathy.

Source: peripheral blood mononuclear cells (PBMCs), taken at new diagnosis, from a patient treated with antithyroid drugs. The receptor set was obtained from a woman aged 18-35 years with Graves disease.

The chain employs TRBV29-1 and TRBJ1-2; possible D gene TRBD1, 5 bases. The CDR3 covers 13 residues. Germline loops: CDR1 SQVTM, CDR2 ANQGSEA. The V gene lost 3 bases and the J gene lost 5 bases, with 13 bases spanning the gap. The CDR3 region has the DNA TGCAGCGTTGATGGTCAGGACAAATATGGCTACACCTTC. Protein: CSVDGQDKYGYTF.

The chain combines TRBV25-1 with TRBJ2-1; no firm D call. Germline CDR1 and CDR2: MGHDK and SYGVNS. With 6 bases removed from V and 0 bases from J, the gap between germline ends came to 9 bases. CDR3 size: 14 residues. For the CDR3, the DNA is TGTGCCAGCAGCGAGGTGAGCTCCTACAATGAGCAGTTCTTC. Residues: CASSEVSSYNEQFF.

In this sample, this clonotype turned up many times. The V gene is TRBV7-2, the J gene TRBJ2-1; TRBD2 aligns across 11 bases. The CDR3 covers 19 residues. Germline-derived CDR1 and CDR2 are SGHTA and FQGNSA. J lost 2 bases, V lost 0 bases, and 9 bases had no gene match. The CDR3 sequence: CASSLAATSGTGAYNEQFF. For the CDR3, the DNA is TGTGCCAGCAGCTTAGCGGCGACTAGCGGGACTGGGGCCTACAATGAGCAGTTCTTC. The whole variable domain, filled in from reference TRBV7-2 and TRBJ2-1, reads GAGVSQSPSNKVTEKGKDVELRCDPISGHTALYWYRQSLGQGLEFLIYFQGNSAPDKSGLPSDRFSAERTGGSVSTLTIQRTQQEDSAVYLCASSLAATSGTGAYNEQFFGPGTRLTVL.

This CDR3 reads CAWERGPNTGELFF. CDR3 nucleotides: TGTGCCTGGGAACGGGGACCGAACACCGGGGAGCTGTTTTTT. The chain combines TRBV30 with TRBJ2-2, with D perhaps TRBD1 or TRBD2 (5 bases each). Germline lookup yields CDR1 GTSNPN and CDR2 SVGIG (reference sequence). The CDR3 runs 14 residues. V lost 5 bases, J lost 0 bases, and 10 bases lay in between.

This clonotype occurred many times. V usage is TRBV11-1 and J usage is TRBJ2-5; D is uncertain. Germline CDR1 is SGHAT and CDR2 is FQDESV (reference sequence). The CDR3 covers 13 residues. Trimming took off 0 bases at V and 5 bases at J, with 7 bases between the two ends. CDR3 region: CASSLAGWETQYF. CDR3 coding DNA: TGTGCCAGCAGCTTAGCTGGCTGGGAGACCCAGTACTTC.

The genes are TRBV5-1 and TRBJ2-1; the match to TRBD1 covers 9 bases. CDR3 size: 16 residues. The germline V gene has CDR1 SGHRS and CDR2 YFSETQ. J gave up 8 bases and V 0 bases, and 9 bases lay outside the gene matches. The CDR3 coding sequence is TGCGCCAGCAGCTTGGCGACGGGACAGGGTTGGGATGAGCAGTTCTTC. This gives the protein CASSLATGQGWDEQFF.

The J gene is TRBJ1-1, the V gene TRBV29-1, with 7 bases that match TRBD1. With V trimmed by 1 base and J by 5 bases, 7 bases remained unmatched. CDR1 and CDR2 from the germline V gene are SQVTM and ANQGSEA. The CDR3 length is 14 residues. The CDR3 loop is CSVEGETGVTEAFF. CDR3 DNA: TGCAGCGTTGAAGGGGAAACAGGGGTTACTGAAGCTTTCTTT.

The sample holds a few counts of this clonotype. This chain connects TRBV7-6 to TRBJ2-1, with 12 nucleotides matching TRBD2. The junction had 8 bases not matched to a gene; V was cut back by 5 bases and J by 9 bases. The CDR3 length is 15 residues. The germline V gene has CDR1 SGHVS and CDR2 FNYEAQ. Written as DNA, the CDR3 is TGTGCCAGCAGCGCACTAGCGGGAGGAGGTGGTGAGCAGTTCTTC. This sequence encodes CASSALAGGGGEQFF.

In its sample, this clonotype was seen many times. This rearrangement joins TRBV2 to TRBJ1-5; D gene unclear. The CDR3 has 13 amino acids. The germline V gene has CDR1 SNHLY and CDR2 FYNNEI. V was trimmed by 6 bases and J by 3 bases, leaving 9 bases between them. DNA of the CDR3: TGTGCCAGCAGCCCGGAGCTCAATCAGCCCCAGCATTTT. This gives the protein CASSPELNQPQHF.

Only a few counts were recorded for this clonotype. The chain joins TRBV15 to TRBJ2-5; the D gene is possibly TRBD2 (6 bases). Germline CDR1 reads LNHNV; CDR2 reads YYDKDF (reference sequence). Trimming left V 1 base short and J 1 base short, with 7 bases between. The CDR3 loop spans 14 amino acids. In DNA, the CDR3 is TGTGCCACCAGCAGAGGGGGGGTCCAAGAGACCCAGTACTTC. Protein product: CATSRGGVQETQYF.

The gene calls are TRBV7-9 and TRBJ2-5; perhaps TRBD1 as D (6 bases). V dropped 6 bases and J dropped 7 bases, with 21 bases sitting between them. The length of the CDR3 is 15 residues. CDR1 and CDR2 (germline): SEHNR, FQNEAQ (reference sequence). CDR3 coding DNA: TGTGCCAGCAGTACCCTTCGGCTAGCCAGGGGGACCCAGTACTTC. Translation: CASSTLRLARGTQYF.

This clonotype was found a few times. The gene calls are TRBV19 and TRBJ2-7; TRBD2 matches 9 bases. The CDR3 runs 14 residues. J lost 3 bases, V lost 4 bases, and 4 bases had no gene match. Germline V gives CDR1 LNHDA, CDR2 SQIVND (reference sequence). CDR3 DNA: TGTGCCAGTAGTAGGTCTAGCGGGATCTACGAGCAGTACTTC. The encoded protein is CASSRSSGIYEQYF. Based on the CDR3 plus reference TRBV19 and TRBJ2-7, the full variable domain is DGGITQSPKYLFRKEGQNVTLSCEQNLNHDAMYWYRQDPGQGLRLIYYSQIVNDFQKGDIAEGYSVSREKKESFPLTVTSAQKNPTAFYLCASSRSSGIYEQYFGPGTRLTVT.

This clonotype was observed at least ten times. V and J are TRBV27 and TRBJ2-7; D is possibly TRBD2 (6 bases). V lost 0 bases to trimming and J lost 2 bases, with 11 bases between them. This CDR3 region has 15 residues. Germline V gene sequence: CDR1 MNHEY, CDR2 SMNVEV (reference sequence). The CDR3 is CASSLSRSGAYEQYF. CDR3 in DNA: TGTGCCAGCAGTTTATCGAGGTCGGGGGCCTACGAGCAGTACTTC.

This clonotype occurred once. V usage is TRBV9 and J usage is TRBJ1-3; 10 positions match TRBD1. CDR1 SGDLS and CDR2 YYNGEE come from the germline V gene. This CDR3 contains 15 residues. V shed 4 bases, J shed 1 base, and the junction held 2 bases outside the gene matches. CDR3 coding DNA: TGTGCCAGCAGCCGGGACAGGGGATCTGGAAACACCATATATTTT. This translates into CASSRDRGSGNTIYF.

In its sample, this clonotype was seen many times. The V and J genes are TRBV19 and TRBJ1-5, with 10 positions matching TRBD1. From germline, CDR1 is LNHDA and CDR2 SQIVND (reference sequence). J was trimmed by 2 bases and V by 7 bases; bases with no gene match: 11. This CDR3 spans 17 amino acids. CDR3 sequence: CASTQSTGGLRNQPQHF. DNA of the CDR3: TGTGCCAGTACCCAATCGACAGGGGGCTTGCGCAATCAGCCCCAGCATTTT.

This clonotype has a count of ten or more. This chain connects TRBV20-1 to TRBJ1-2, with D tentatively TRBD1 (6 bases). This CDR3 contains 14 residues. V was cut by 6 bases and J by 4 bases, with 18 bases left in between. CDR1 DFQATT and CDR2 SNEGSKA come from the germline V gene (reference sequence). This CDR3 reads CSAVGLGGSYGYTF. As DNA, the CDR3 is TGCAGTGCAGTCGGGTTAGGGGGTTCCTATGGCTACACCTTC.

There are many counts of this clonotype. The J gene is TRBJ2-7, the V gene TRBV4-1; tentatively, D is TRBD2 (5 bases). V lost 1 base to trimming and J lost 6 bases, with 16 bases between them. Germline values: CDR1 MGHRA, CDR2 YSYEKL. CDR3 length: 15 residues. The CDR3 loop reads CASSQAGRSGTEQYF. As DNA, the CDR3 is TGCGCCAGCAGCCAAGCGGGTCGGTCGGGAACCGAGCAGTACTTC.

This clonotype was seen many times. The chain is built from TRBV27 and TRBJ1-2, with D tentatively TRBD1 (6 bases). Trimming removed 1 base from V and 8 bases from J, with 17 bases in between. The germline gives CDR1 MNHEY, CDR2 SMNVEV (reference sequence). This CDR3 comprises 15 residues. Written as DNA, the CDR3 is TGTGCCAGCAGTTTATTTTTTGGACAGATGGACGGCTACACCTTC. Its protein is CASSLFFGQMDGYTF.

This clonotype was seen more than once but under ten times. This sequence joins TRBV7-2 and TRBJ1-4, with 9 nucleotides matching TRBD1. Germline V CDR1 and CDR2: SGHTA, FQGNSA. CDR3 length: 16 residues. After removal of 5 bases from V and 2 bases from J, the junction contained 6 bases not matched to a gene. The CDR3: CASSLWGTGTNEKLFF. The CDR3, as DNA: TGTGCCAGCAGCCTATGGGGGACAGGGACTAATGAAAAACTGTTTTTT.

This clonotype was seen only a few times. The gene calls are TRBV28 and TRBJ2-1; unclear D gene. CDR3 length equals 16 residues. Trimming removed 6 bases at V and 4 bases at J, with 19 bases between. Looked up from germline, CDR1 is MDHEN and CDR2 is SYDVKM. The CDR3 is CASSSNLLGRYNEQFF. The CDR3 DNA is TGTGCCAGCAGCTCAAACCTTCTCGGACGGTACAATGAGCAGTTCTTC.

The chain employs TRBV11-1 and TRBJ2-2; D is tentatively TRBD1 or TRBD2 (6 bases each). Germline CDR1 is SGHAT and CDR2 is FQDESV (reference sequence). CDR3 length equals 16 residues. V lost 4 bases and J 4 bases, leaving 16 bases between the germline ends. Here the CDR3 DNA reads TGTGCCAGCAGCTGGGGGCGGGGACGGCGCACCGGGGAGCTGTTTTTT. Translation: CASSWGRGRRTGELFF.